This T cell receptor (beta chain) was found in a study of blood T cell repertoires in COVID-19. The wider study: COVID-19 samples collected from the United States, Italy and Spain covered acute and convalescent phases.

Original methodology: Reference gene primers were amplified, and this amplification served to estimate nucleated cell counts. Profiling relied on immunoSEQ multiplex PCR, and the TCRdb table lists in-frame clones only, not all of them. Clonal size and the V and J genes are those of that table, whereas D and trimming came from the DNA. The sample yields some 220,000 clones, 85% seen once. This CDR3 has 15 residues. Trimming removed 3 bases at V and 3 bases at J, with 12 bases between. Germline V gives CDR1 KGHSH, CDR2 LQKENI. The V and J genes are TRBV18 and TRBJ1-3; D remains unclear. The TCR originated in a woman aged 55-75 years with active or convalescent COVID-19. Sequencing input: peripheral blood. CDR3 loop: CASSPETAFGNTIYF. As DNA, the CDR3 is TGTGCCAGCTCACCGGAAACAGCTTTTGGAAACACCATATATTTT.